What follows are 6 T cell receptor beta chains derived from one specimen sequenced in a study of beta chain features in type 1 diabetes. These receptors have no identified antigens. All of the isolated RNA was reverse transcribed, so expressed TCRB transcripts were sequenced. Using immunoSEQ multiplex PCR, the repertoire was profiled, and TCRdb retains in-frame clones only, with some absent. The sample has about 170,000 clones; about 8% are singletons. Overall study results and limits: Across all four CD4+ subsets, people with type 1 diabetes showed modestly shorter TCRB CDR3s.

Specimen: central memory CD4+ T cells from blood. The origin of the receptors is a woman aged 40 to 55 with type 1 diabetes.

The V call is TRBV9, the J call TRBJ2-5; no clear D. The CDR3 sequence is 13 residues long. Germline assignment: CDR1 SGDLS and CDR2 YYNGEE. V lost 0 bases to trimming and J lost 7 bases, with 10 bases between them. The CDR3 coding sequence is TGTGCCAGCAGCGTAGGACTCTTGGGGACCCAGTACTTC. Protein product: CASSVGLLGTQYF.

This clone appeared a few times. Other DNA sequences in the same sample also yield this CDR3. The chain uses TRBV9 and TRBJ2-7; 7 nucleotides agree with TRBD2. The V gene's germline CDR1 is SGDLS and CDR2 YYNGEE. The CDR3 is 15 amino acids. Trimming took 0 bases from V and 0 from J; bases not matched to a gene: 3. The chain's CDR3 is CASSVGASGSYEQYF. The CDR3 bases are TGTGCCAGCAGCGTAGGCGCTAGCGGCTCCTACGAGCAGTACTTC.

This clone occurred a few times. For the CDR3, the DNA is TGTGCCAGCAGCCCCCTGGTGGGAGCGATTGGCAATGAGCAGTTCTTC. Translating gives CASSPLVGAIGNEQFF. This chain connects TRBV7-2 to TRBJ2-1; D is perhaps TRBD2 (5 bases). Germline loops: CDR1 SGHTA, CDR2 FQGNSA. Trimming stripped 5 bases from V and 6 bases from J, with 20 bases between. The CDR3 length is 16 residues.

As concerns this clone: Other DNA sequences in this sample translate to the same CDR3. This rearrangement joins TRBV10-3 to TRBJ2-5; perhaps TRBD2 as D (5 bases). This CDR3 has 14 residues. Trimming shortened V by 3 bases and J by 2 bases, and 10 bases separated the two germline ends. The germline V gene encodes CDR1 ENHRY and CDR2 SYGVKD. CDR3 bases: TGTGCCATCAGTGAAAGCGGAGATCAAGAGACCCAGTACTTC. Amino acid sequence: CAISESGDQETQYF.

In DNA form, the CDR3 reads TGTGCCTGGAGTGGCGTGTTTGGCAATCAGCCCCAGCATTTT. Amino acid sequence: CAWSGVFGNQPQHF. V gene TRBV30 combines with J gene TRBJ1-5, with no clear D. Germline-derived CDR1 and CDR2 are GTSNPN and SVGIG (reference sequence). The germline V and J ends were trimmed by 1 base and 2 bases, with 9 bases remaining between them. The length of the CDR3 is 14 residues. Filled out from reference TRBV30 and TRBJ1-5, the complete variable domain reads SQTIHQWPATLVQPVGSPLSLECTVEGTSNPNLYWYRQAAGRGLQLLFYSVGIGQISSEVPQNLSASRPQDRQFILSSKKLLLSDSGFYLCAWSGVFGNQPQHFGDGTRLSIL.

In nucleotides, the CDR3 is TGTGCCAGCAGCTTGGACGGGGAGGGGACCCAGTACTTC. This translates into CASSLDGEGTQYF. This chain links TRBV6-1 with TRBJ2-5; 7 bases agree with TRBD2. The junction had 8 bases not matched to a gene; V was cut back by 6 bases and J by 7 bases. Germline CDR1 MNHNS, CDR2 SASEGT. This CDR3 has 13 amino acids.